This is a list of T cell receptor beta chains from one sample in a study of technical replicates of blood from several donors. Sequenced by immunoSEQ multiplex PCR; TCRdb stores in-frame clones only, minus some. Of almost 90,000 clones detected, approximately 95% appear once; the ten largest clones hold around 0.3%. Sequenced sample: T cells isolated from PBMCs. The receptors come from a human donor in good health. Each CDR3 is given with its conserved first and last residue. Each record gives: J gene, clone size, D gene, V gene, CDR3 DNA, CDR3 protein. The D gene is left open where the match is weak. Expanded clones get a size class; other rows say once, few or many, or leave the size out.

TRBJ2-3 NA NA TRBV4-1 TGCGCCAGCAGCCAAGATCTCGGGGAGTCCACAGATACGCAGTATTTT CASSQDLGESTDTQYF
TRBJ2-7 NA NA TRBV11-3 TGTGCCAGCAACACGGCGGGCCCGCGTGGCGAGCAGTACTTC CASNTAGPRGEQYF
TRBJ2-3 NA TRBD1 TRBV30 TGTGCCTGGAGTGTACTGGGACAGAGCACAGATACGCAGTATTTT CAWSVLGQSTDTQYF
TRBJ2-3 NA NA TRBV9 TGTGCCAGCAGCGTATCAACAGATACGCAGTATTTT CASSVSTDTQYF
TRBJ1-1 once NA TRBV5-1 TGCGCCAGCAGCTTGCGGGGGTGGAACACTGAAGCTTTCTTT CASSLRGWNTEAFF
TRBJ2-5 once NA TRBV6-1 TGTGCCAGCAGTGAAGCGGGGCTACAAGAGACCCAGTACTTC CASSEAGLQETQYF
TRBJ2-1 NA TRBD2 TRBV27 TGTGCCAGCAGTTTAAACCCCCCGGGTTTAGCGGGCCGTCTCAATGAGCAGTTCTTC CASSLNPPGLAGRLNEQFF
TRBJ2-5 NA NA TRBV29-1 TGCAGCGTTGTCGCGGGAGAGACCCAGTACTTC CSVVAGETQYF
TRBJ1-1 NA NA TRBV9 TGTGCCAGCAGCGTAGCACAAGTGAACACTGAAGCTTTCTTT CASSVAQVNTEAFF
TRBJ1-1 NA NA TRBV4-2 TGTGCCAGCAGCCCAATTTGGGGGGGAGCTTTCTTT CASSPIWGGAFF
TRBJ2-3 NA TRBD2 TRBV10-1 TGCGCCAGCAGTGAGAGGGGAGCGGGAGAAACAGATACGCAGTATTTT CASSERGAGETDTQYF
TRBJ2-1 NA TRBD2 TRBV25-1 TGTGCCAGCAGTGAATTTGGGAAGGGAGGGGACGATGAGCAGTTCTTC CASSEFGKGGDDEQFF
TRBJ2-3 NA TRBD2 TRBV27 TGTGCCAGCAGTTTACAATGGACTAGCGGGAGGGCCGGGTTGAGAGATACGCAGTATTTT CASSLQWTSGRAGLRDTQYF
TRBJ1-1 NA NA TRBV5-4 TGTGCCAGCAGCTCGGCACGAGGGGGTAACACTGAAGCTTTCTTT CASSSARGGNTEAFF
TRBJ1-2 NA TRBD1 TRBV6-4 TGTGCCAGTTCCGGGACAGGGAGTGGTTATGGCTACACCTTC CASSGTGSGYGYTF
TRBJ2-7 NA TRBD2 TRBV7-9 TGTGCCAGCAGCTTGAGTGGCGGGGGTGACGAGCAGTACTTC CASSLSGGGDEQYF
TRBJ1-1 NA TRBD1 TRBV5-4 TGTGCCAGCAGCTTGACCGGGACAGGAATAGGGACTTTCTTT CASSLTGTGIGTFF
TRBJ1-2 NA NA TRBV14 TGTGCCAGCAGCCAAGAATATGTTTATGGCTACACCTTC CASSQEYVYGYTF
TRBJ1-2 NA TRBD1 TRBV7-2 TGTGCCAGCAGCGAAAAAGGGACAGTCTATGGCTACACCTTC CASSEKGTVYGYTF
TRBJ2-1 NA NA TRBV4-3 TGCGCCAGCAGCCAAGATATGGTTGGGGGGAGCTTCGAAGGAAATGAGCAGTTCTTC CASSQDMVGGSFEGNEQFF
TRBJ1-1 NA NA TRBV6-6 TGTGCCAGCATTTCGGACAGTCTGTACACTGAAGCTTTCTTT CASISDSLYTEAFF
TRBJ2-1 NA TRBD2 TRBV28 TGTGCCAGCACTAACATCTTCTCGGGAGGGGACAATGAGCAGTTCTTC CASTNIFSGGDNEQFF
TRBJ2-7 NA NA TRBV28 TGTGCCAGCAGTTACAGGGCTAAGGGGGAGCAGTACTTC CASSYRAKGEQYF
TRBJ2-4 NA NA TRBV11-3 TGTGCCAGCAGCCCCGGTATCCACATTCAGTACTTC CASSPGIHIQYF
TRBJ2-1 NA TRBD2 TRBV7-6 TGTGCCAGCAGCTTAGATGTGACTAGCGGGTTAAATGAGCAGTTCTTC CASSLDVTSGLNEQFF
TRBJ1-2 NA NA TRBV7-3 TGTGCCAGCAGCTTGGAGGCGGCCGACTTCTATGGCTACACCTTC CASSLEAADFYGYTF
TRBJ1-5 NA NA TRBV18 TGTGCCAGCTCGGAACCCGGGCAGCCCCAGCATTTT CASSEPGQPQHF
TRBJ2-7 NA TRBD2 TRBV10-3 TGTGCCATCAGTGGGAGCGGGAGGGACTACGAGCAGTACTTC CAISGSGRDYEQYF
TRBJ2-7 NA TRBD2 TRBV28 TGTGCCAGCACTTCCAAGAGGACTAGCTTTAGCGAGCAGTACTTC CASTSKRTSFSEQYF
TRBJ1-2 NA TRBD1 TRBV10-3 TGTGCCATCAGTGAAGGGACAGGGAAAGCTGGCTACACCTTC CAISEGTGKAGYTF
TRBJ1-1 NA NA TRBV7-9 TGTGCCAGCAGCTCTCCGGGACAAGGGAACACTGAAGCTTTCTTT CASSSPGQGNTEAFF
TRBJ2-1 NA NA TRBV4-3 TGCGCCAGCTCTTCGGTATACAATGAGCAGTTCTTC CASSSVYNEQFF
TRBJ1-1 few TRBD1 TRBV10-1 TGCGCCAGCAGTGTGGACAGGGCGGACATGAACACTGAAGCTTTCTTT CASSVDRADMNTEAFF
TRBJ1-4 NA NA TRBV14 TGTGCCAGCAGCCAAGATATGAGCCCTTATGAAAAACTGTTTTTT CASSQDMSPYEKLFF
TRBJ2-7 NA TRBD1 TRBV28 TGTGCCAGCAACCCGGGACAGGGGTATCACGAGCAGTACTTC CASNPGQGYHEQYF
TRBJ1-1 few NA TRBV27 TGTGCCAGCATTATGAACACTGAAGCTTTCTTT CASIMNTEAFF
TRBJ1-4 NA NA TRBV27 TGTGCCAGCAGTTACAGGGCCGATGCAACTAATGAAAAACTGTTTTTT CASSYRADATNEKLFF
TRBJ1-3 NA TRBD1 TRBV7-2 TGTGCCAGCAGCTCAGGGACAGCCAGCTCTGGAAACACCATATATTTT CASSSGTASSGNTIYF
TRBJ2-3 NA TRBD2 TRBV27 TGTGCCAGCAACGCGGGAGAGACAGATACGCAGTATTTT CASNAGETDTQYF
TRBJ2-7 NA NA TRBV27 TGTGCCAGCAGAGCCTCTAGCGCCACCTACGAGCAGTACTTC CASRASSATYEQYF
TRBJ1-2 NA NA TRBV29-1 TGCAGCGTTGAAGCGGAACAGGATTATGGCTACACCTTC CSVEAEQDYGYTF
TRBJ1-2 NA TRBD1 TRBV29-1 TGCAGCGTAACCGGGACAGGGGGCTTTGGCTACACCTTC CSVTGTGGFGYTF
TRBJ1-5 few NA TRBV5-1 TGCGCCAGCAGCCCCTCGCCAGGGGCCGATCCCCAGCATTTT CASSPSPGADPQHF
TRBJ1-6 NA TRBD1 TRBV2 TGTGCCAGCAGTGCTTTGGGACAGGGTGGTTCACCCCTCCACTTT CASSALGQGGSPLHF
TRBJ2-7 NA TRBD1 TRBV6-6 TGTGCCAGCAGGCCGGGACAGGGTGTCAACGAGCAGTACTTC CASRPGQGVNEQYF
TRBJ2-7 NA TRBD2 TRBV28 TGTGCCAGCAGGCCGGGGGGACGCGAGCAGTACTTC CASRPGGREQYF
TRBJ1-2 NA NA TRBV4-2 TGTGCCAGCAGCCAAGAACGTACTGCGATCATCTATGGCTACACCTTC CASSQERTAIIYGYTF
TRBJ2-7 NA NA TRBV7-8 TGTGCCAGCAGCTCCTCAGGGGTAACCTACGAGCAGTACTTC CASSSSGVTYEQYF
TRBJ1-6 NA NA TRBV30 TGTGCCTGGGGGAGCTCCTATAATTCACCCCTCCACTTT CAWGSSYNSPLHF
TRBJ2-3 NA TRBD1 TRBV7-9 TGTGCCAGCAGCTCCCTAGGGACAGATATCACAGATACGCAGTATTTT CASSSLGTDITDTQYF
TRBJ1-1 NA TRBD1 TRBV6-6 TGTGCCAGCAGTTACGTACAGGGGGCGAACACTGAAGCTTTCTTT CASSYVQGANTEAFF
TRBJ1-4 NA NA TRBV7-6 TGTGCCAGCAGCTTAGGATGGGGGAGGGGTGCTAATGAAAAACTGTTTTTT CASSLGWGRGANEKLFF
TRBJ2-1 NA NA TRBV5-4 TGTGCCAGCAGCTTTAGCGGCAGCTCCTACAATGAGCAGTTCTTC CASSFSGSSYNEQFF
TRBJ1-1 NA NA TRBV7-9 TGTGCCAGCAGCTTAGATGGGGGGGACACTGAAGCTTTCTTT CASSLDGGDTEAFF
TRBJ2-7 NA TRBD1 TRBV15 TGTGCCACCAGCAGAGAAAAAGCGGGACAGGGCTCCTACGAGCAGTACTTC CATSREKAGQGSYEQYF
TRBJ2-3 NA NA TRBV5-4 TGTGCCAGCAGCTTGGACTCCGATACGCAGTATTTT CASSLDSDTQYF
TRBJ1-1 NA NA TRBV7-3 TGTGCCAGCAGCTTATCGGGGATGAACACTGAAGCTTTCTTT CASSLSGMNTEAFF
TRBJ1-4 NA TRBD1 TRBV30 TGTGCCTGGAGTCGCCGACAGGGTTACGAAAAACTGTTTTTT CAWSRRQGYEKLFF
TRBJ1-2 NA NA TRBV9 TGTGCCAGCAGCGCAGGTCTTGGAGGGGAGAGGGGCTACACCTTC CASSAGLGGERGYTF